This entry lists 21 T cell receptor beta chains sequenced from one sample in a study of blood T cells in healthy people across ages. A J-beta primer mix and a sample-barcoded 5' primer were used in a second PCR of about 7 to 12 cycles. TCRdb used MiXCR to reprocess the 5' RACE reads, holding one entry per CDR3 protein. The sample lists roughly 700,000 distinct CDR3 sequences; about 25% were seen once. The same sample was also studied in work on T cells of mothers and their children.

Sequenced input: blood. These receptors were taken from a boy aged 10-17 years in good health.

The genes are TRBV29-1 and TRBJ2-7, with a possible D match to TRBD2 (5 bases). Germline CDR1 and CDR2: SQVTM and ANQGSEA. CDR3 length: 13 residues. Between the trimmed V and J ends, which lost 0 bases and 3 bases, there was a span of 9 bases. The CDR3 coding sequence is TGCAGCGTTGAAGACGGGGAACGCTACGAGCAGTACTTC. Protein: CSVEDGERYEQYF.

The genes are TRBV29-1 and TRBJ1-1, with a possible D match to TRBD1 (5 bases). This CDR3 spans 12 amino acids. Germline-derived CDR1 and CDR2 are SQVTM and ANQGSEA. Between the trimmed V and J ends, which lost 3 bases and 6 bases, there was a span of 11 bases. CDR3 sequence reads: CSVEGSGPEAFF. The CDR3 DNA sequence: TGCAGCGTTGAGGGATCAGGGCCTGAAGCTTTCTTT.

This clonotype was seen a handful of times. CDR3 sequence (DNA): TGCAGCGTTGGGGCGGTAGAGCAGTTCTTC. Amino acid sequence: CSVGAVEQFF. V usage is TRBV29-1 and J usage is TRBJ2-1; no reliable D call. The V end was cut by 4 bases, the J end by 10 bases, with 8 bases between. Germline V gene sequence: CDR1 SQVTM, CDR2 ANQGSEA. The length of the CDR3 is 10 residues.

The DNA for the CDR3 is TGTGCCAGTTTACTGCAGGGTTCGGGTCAGCCCCAGCATTTT. Protein sequence: CASLLQGSGQPQHF. The gene calls are TRBV12-3 or TRBV12-4 and TRBJ1-5, with a tentative D call TRBD1 (5 bases). This CDR3 has 14 amino acids. V lost 9 bases, J lost 6 bases, and 18 bases lay in between.

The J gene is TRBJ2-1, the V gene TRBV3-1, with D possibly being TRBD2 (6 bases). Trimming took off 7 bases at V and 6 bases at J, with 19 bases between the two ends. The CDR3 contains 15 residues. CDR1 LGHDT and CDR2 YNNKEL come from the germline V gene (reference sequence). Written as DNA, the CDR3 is TGTGCCAGCAACGCTCCGGGACTGGGCAGCAATGAGCAGTTCTTC. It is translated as CASNAPGLGSNEQFF.

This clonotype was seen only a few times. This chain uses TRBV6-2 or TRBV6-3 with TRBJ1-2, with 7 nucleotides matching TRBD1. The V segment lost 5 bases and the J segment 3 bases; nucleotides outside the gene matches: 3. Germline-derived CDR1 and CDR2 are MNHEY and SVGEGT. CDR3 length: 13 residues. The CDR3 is CASSRDSYYGYTF. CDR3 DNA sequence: TGTGCCAGCAGTCGGGACAGCTACTATGGCTACACCTTC.

In DNA, the CDR3 is TGTGCCAGCAGCGCGCACGGCGGGGGGACTTACAATGAGCAGTTCTTC. Protein: CASSAHGGGTYNEQFF. V and J are TRBV9 and TRBJ2-5, with 8 bases lining up with TRBD2. The end of the DNA fits TRBJ2-1 better, so the J call may be wrong. The CDR3 contains 16 residues. Germline V gene lookup returns CDR1 SGDLS and CDR2 YYNGEE.

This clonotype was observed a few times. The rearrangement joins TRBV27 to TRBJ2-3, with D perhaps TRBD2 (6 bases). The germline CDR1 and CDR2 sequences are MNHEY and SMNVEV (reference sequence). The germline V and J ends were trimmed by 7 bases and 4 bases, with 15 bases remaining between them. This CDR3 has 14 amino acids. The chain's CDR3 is CASNNGGVADTQYF. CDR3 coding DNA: TGTGCCAGCAACAACGGCGGGGTGGCAGATACGCAGTATTTT.

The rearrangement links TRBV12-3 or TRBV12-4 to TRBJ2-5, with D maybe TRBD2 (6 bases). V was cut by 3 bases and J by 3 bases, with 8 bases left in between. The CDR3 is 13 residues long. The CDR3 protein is CASSFWGEETQYF. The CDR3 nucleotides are TGTGCCAGCAGTTTCTGGGGGGAAGAGACCCAGTACTTC.

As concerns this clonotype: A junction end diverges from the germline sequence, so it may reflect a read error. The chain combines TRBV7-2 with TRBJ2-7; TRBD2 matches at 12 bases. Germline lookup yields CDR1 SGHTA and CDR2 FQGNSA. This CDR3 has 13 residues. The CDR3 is CASSLVLAGGLTF. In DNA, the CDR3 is TGTGCCAGCAGCTTAGTGCTAGCGGGAGGGCTTACCTTC.

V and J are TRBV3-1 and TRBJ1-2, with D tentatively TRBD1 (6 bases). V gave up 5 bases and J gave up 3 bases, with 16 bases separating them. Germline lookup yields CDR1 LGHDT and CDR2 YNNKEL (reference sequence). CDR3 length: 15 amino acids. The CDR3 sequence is CASSFRGGGDYGYTF. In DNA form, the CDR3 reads TGTGCCAGCAGCTTCCGAGGAGGGGGGGACTATGGCTACACCTTC. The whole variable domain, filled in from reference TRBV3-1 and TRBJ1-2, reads DTAVSQTPKYLVTQMGNDKSIKCEQNLGHDTMYWYKQDSKKFLKIMFSYNNKELIINETVPNRFSPKSPDKAHLNLHINSLELGDSAVYFCASSFRGGGDYGYTFGSGTRLTVV.

The CDR3: CASSRWATNEKLFF. The CDR3 coding sequence is TGTGCCAGCAGCCGCTGGGCTACTAATGAAAAACTGTTTTTT. The J gene is TRBJ1-4, the V gene TRBV12-3 or TRBV12-4; no reliable D call. V was shortened by 6 bases and J by 2 bases, with 10 bases between the two germline ends. CDR3 length: 14 amino acids.

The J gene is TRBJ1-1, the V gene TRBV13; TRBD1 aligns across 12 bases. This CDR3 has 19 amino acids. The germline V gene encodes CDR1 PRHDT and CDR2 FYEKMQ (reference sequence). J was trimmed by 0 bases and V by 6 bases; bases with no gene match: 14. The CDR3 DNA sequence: TGTGCCAGCAGTTTTACGGGGACAGGGGGCATGGGGCTGAACACTGAAGCTTTCTTT. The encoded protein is CASSFTGTGGMGLNTEAFF.

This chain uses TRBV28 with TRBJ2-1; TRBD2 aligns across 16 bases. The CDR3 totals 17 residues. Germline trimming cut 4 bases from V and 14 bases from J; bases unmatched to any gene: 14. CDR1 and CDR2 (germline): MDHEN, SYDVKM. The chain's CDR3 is CASSSGSPGTSGGAEFF. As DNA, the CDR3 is TGTGCCAGCAGTTCGGGATCCCCCGGGACTAGCGGGGGGGCCGAGTTCTTC.

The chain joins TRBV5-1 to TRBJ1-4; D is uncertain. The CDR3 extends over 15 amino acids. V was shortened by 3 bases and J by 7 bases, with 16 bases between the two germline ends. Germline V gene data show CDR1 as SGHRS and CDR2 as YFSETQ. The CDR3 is CASSSGSLDGEKLFF. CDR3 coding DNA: TGCGCCAGCAGCTCGGGATCTCTTGACGGTGAAAAACTGTTTTTT. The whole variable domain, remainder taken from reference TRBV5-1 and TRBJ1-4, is KAGVTQTPRYLIKTRGQQVTLSCSPISGHRSVSWYQQTPGQGLQFLFEYFSETQRNKGNFPGRFSGRQFSNSRSEMNVSTLELGDSALYLCASSSGSLDGEKLFFGSGTQLSVL.

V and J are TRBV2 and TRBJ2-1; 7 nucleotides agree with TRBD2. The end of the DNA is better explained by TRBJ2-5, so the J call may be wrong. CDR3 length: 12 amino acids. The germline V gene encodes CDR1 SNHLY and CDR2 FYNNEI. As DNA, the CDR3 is TGTGCCAGCCTTAGGACTAGAGAGACCCAGTACTTC. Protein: CASLRTRETQYF.

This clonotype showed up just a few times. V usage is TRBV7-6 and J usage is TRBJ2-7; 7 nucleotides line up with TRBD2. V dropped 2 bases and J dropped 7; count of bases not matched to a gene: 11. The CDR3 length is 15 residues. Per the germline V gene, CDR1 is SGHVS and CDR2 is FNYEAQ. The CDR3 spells CASSLRGDGHEEQYF. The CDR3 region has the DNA TGTGCCAGCAGCTTACGGGGGGACGGACATGAGGAGCAGTACTTC.

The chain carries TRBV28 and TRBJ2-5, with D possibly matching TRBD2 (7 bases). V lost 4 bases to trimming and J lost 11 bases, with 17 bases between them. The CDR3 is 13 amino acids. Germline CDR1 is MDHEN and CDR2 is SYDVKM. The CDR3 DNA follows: TGTGCCAGCAGTTCCTCGGGGGCGGGAGAGCAGTACTTC. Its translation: CASSSSGAGEQYF.

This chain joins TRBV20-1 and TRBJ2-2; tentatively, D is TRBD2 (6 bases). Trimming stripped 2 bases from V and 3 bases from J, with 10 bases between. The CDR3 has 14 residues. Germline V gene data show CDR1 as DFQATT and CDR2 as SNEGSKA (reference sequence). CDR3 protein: CSARLAWDTGELFF. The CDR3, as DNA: TGCAGTGCTAGACTAGCGTGGGACACCGGGGAGCTGTTTTTT.

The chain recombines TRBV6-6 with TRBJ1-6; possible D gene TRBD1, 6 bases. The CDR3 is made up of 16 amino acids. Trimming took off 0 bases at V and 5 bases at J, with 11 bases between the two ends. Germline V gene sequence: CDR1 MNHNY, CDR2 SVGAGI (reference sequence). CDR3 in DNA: TGTGCCAGCAGTTACTCGGCAGGGGCGGATAATTCACCCCTCCACTTT. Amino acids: CASSYSAGADNSPLHF.

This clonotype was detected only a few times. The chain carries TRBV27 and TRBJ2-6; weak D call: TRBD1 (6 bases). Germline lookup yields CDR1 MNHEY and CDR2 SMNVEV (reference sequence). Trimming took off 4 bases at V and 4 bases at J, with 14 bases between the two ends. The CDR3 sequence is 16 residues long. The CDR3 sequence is CASSSPGAYGANVLTF. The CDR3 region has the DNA TGTGCCAGCAGTTCCCCAGGGGCTTACGGGGCCAACGTCCTGACTTTC.